This TCR beta chain was documented in a study of blood T cell repertoires in COVID-19. About the research overall: Samples taken during acute and convalescent COVID-19 were collected in the United States, Italy and Spain. PBMCs, B-cell-depleted T cells, or T cells provided the cDNA or gDNA that made up the material.

How the authors handled the data: The assay estimated nucleated cells by amplifying reference gene primers. The assay was immunoSEQ multiplex PCR, and TCRdb's table has in-frame clones only and misses some. V and J calls and clone size come straight from that table; D and trimming were deduced from the DNA. Of about 82,000 clones in the sample, more than 75% are singletons; the top ten hold approximately 6.8%. The V gene's germline CDR1 is SGHTS and CDR2 YDEGEE. The V end lost 4 bases, the J end lost 3 bases, and 19 bases lay between the germline ends. The CDR3 extends over 16 amino acids. This sequence originates from a man between 50 and 59 years old with active or convalescent COVID-19. The sequencing input was peripheral blood. This rearrangement joins TRBV5-8 to TRBJ1-1; tentatively, D is TRBD1 (5 bases). CDR3 in amino acids: CASSPSGTGGYTEAFF. The CDR3 DNA reads as TGTGCCAGCAGCCCCTCCGGGACCGGGGGGTACACTGAAGCTTTCTTT.